The 10 T cell receptor beta chains reported below all come from one sample, sequenced in a study of PD-1 blockade in classical Hodgkin lymphoma. Described time point: cycle 4 day 1 (C4D1), after 6 weeks of nivolumab. Every one of the patients relapsed after autologous stem cell transplantation (brentuximab vedotin exposure was variable). The protocol was immunoSEQ multiplex PCR, while the TCRdb copy is restricted to in-frame clones and leaves out a portion. The sample carries about 50,000 clones, 65% to 80% recorded once. The specimen comprised peripheral blood mononuclear cells (PBMCs), sampled before the fourth cycle of nivolumab. The receptor source for this set is a human donor with classical Hodgkin lymphoma.

This clone was counted only a few times. This chain joins TRBV7-2 and TRBJ1-2; D might be TRBD1 (6 bases). The CDR3 is 13 amino acids. Germline V gives CDR1 SGHTA, CDR2 FQGNSA. Deletions cut 5 bases from V and 7 bases from J, with 14 bases between. The DNA of the CDR3 is TGTGCCAGCAGCCACCGCCAGGGGCGTGGCTACACCTTC. This codes for CASSHRQGRGYTF. The full variable domain, its missing parts supplied by reference TRBV7-2 and TRBJ1-2, is GAGVSQSPSNKVTEKGKDVELRCDPISGHTALYWYRQSLGQGLEFLIYFQGNSAPDKSGLPSDRFSAERTGGSVSTLTIQRTQQEDSAVYLCASSHRQGRGYTFGSGTRLTVV.

By share, this clone counts as medium-sized. This chain joins TRBV6-5 and TRBJ2-1; the D is unclear. Per germline, CDR1 MNHEY and CDR2 SVGAGI. Deletions cut 5 bases from V and 7 bases from J, with 9 bases between. The CDR3 loop spans 12 amino acids. The DNA for the CDR3 is TGTGCCAGCAGTCCCCTAGGGAATGAGCAGTTCTTC. It encodes CASSPLGNEQFF.

The chain carries TRBV29-1 and TRBJ2-1; 9 bases map to TRBD2. Per germline, CDR1 SQVTM and CDR2 ANQGSEA. This CDR3 is built from 14 residues. The trim removed 5 bases at V and 1 base at J, leaving 3 bases unmatched. CDR3 coding DNA: TGCAGCGTTCGACTAGCGGAATCCTACAATGAGCAGTTCTTC. As protein: CSVRLAESYNEQFF.

This clone was seen only once. V is TRBV7-9 and J is TRBJ1-3, with D perhaps TRBD1 (5 bases). CDR3 length: 18 residues. V lost 5 bases, J lost 0 bases, and 20 bases lay in between. Germline V CDR1 and CDR2: SEHNR, FQNEAQ (reference sequence). The CDR3 nucleotides read TGTGCCAGCAGCCCTCTACTCCGACAGAGACCCTCTGGAAACACCATATATTTT. It encodes CASSPLLRQRPSGNTIYF.

This clone appeared once. This rearrangement joins TRBV2 to TRBJ1-1; D might be TRBD1 (5 bases). V was trimmed by 9 bases and J by 4 bases, leaving 21 bases between them. Per germline, CDR1 SNHLY and CDR2 FYNNEI. The CDR3 has 15 residues. The CDR3 loop reads CASSRRDYTSTEAFF. CDR3 DNA: TGTGCCAGTTCCAGGCGGGACTACACGAGCACTGAAGCTTTCTTT. The whole variable domain, remainder taken from reference TRBV2 and TRBJ1-1, is EPEVTQTPSHQVTQMGQEVILRCVPISNHLYFYWYRQILGQKVEFLVSFYNNEISEKSEIFDDQFSVERPDGSNFTLKIRSTKLEDSAMYFCASSRRDYTSTEAFFGQGTRLTVV.

The chain links TRBV27 to TRBJ2-1; no clear D gene. Germline CDR1 and CDR2: MNHEY and SMNVEV (reference sequence). Trimming removed 4 bases at V and 5 bases at J, with 15 bases between. CDR3 length: 15 amino acids. CDR3 DNA: TGTGCCAGCAGTTCTCAGCCCCTTGGGGACAATGAGCAGTTCTTC. It yields the protein CASSSQPLGDNEQFF.

The chain employs TRBV28 and TRBJ2-1; maybe TRBD2 (6 bases). The CDR3 is 17 residues long. With 2 bases removed from V and 6 bases from J, the gap between germline ends came to 20 bases. CDR1 MDHEN and CDR2 SYDVKM come from the germline V gene. CDR3 nucleotide sequence: TGTGCCAGCAGTTTAAACCCCGCGGGACTTCGGTCCAATGAGCAGTTCTTC. Translated: CASSLNPAGLRSNEQFF.

V usage is TRBV7-2 and J usage is TRBJ1-2, with D hard to call. Trimming pared 2 bases from V and 4 bases from J, leaving 11 bases between. CDR1 and CDR2 from the germline V gene are SGHTA and FQGNSA. The CDR3 consists of 14 residues. CDR3 nucleotides: TGTGCCAGCAGCTTACGGCGGCAGATCTATGGCTACACCTTC. It specifies CASSLRRQIYGYTF.

The J gene is TRBJ2-1, the V gene TRBV29-1, with a tentative D call TRBD1 (5 bases). The V gene lost 4 bases and the J gene lost 10 bases, with 17 bases spanning the gap. From germline, CDR1 is SQVTM and CDR2 ANQGSEA. The CDR3 is made up of 13 amino acids. In DNA form, the CDR3 reads TGCAGCGTTGTCAGGGCTCCTAGGAACGAGCAGTTCTTC. The encoded protein is CSVVRAPRNEQFF.

This chain joins TRBV9 and TRBJ1-1; D is possibly TRBD1 (6 bases). The CDR3 length is 14 residues. Germline CDR1 is SGDLS and CDR2 is YYNGEE. V was pared by 2 bases and J by 2 bases, with 10 bases between. CDR3 bases: TGTGCCAGCAGCGTGCAGGGGTCTAACACTGAAGCTTTCTTT. Its protein is CASSVQGSNTEAFF.